The 9 T cell receptor beta chains below all came from one sample that was sequenced in a study of CD8+ T cells in alopecia areata. Extraction of RNA preceded its reverse transcription into cDNA, which served as the sequencing template. Here immunoSEQ multiplex PCR was the method, and the copy in TCRdb shows in-frame clones only, minus some. This sample carries 90,000 to 100,000 clones, less than 50% of them seen once, and the ten largest clones take 1% to 1.5%. The sequenced sample was CD4+ T cells sorted from blood. The receptors stem from a human donor with alopecia areata.

The chain carries TRBV5-1 and TRBJ1-1; no definite D call. Germline V gene lookup returns CDR1 SGHRS and CDR2 YFSETQ. V shed 0 bases and J shed 0 bases, with 15 bases lying between them. The CDR3 loop spans 17 amino acids. CDR3 sequence reads: CASSLAVMGLMNTEAFF. In DNA form, the CDR3 reads TGCGCCAGCAGCTTGGCCGTCATGGGTCTCATGAACACTGAAGCTTTCTTT. The full variable domain, with the rest looked up from reference TRBV5-1 and TRBJ1-1, is KAGVTQTPRYLIKTRGQQVTLSCSPISGHRSVSWYQQTPGQGLQFLFEYFSETQRNKGNFPGRFSGRQFSNSRSEMNVSTLELGDSALYLCASSLAVMGLMNTEAFFGQGTRLTVV.

This clone has only a few counts. The genes are TRBV18 and TRBJ2-5; the D gene is possibly TRBD1 (6 bases). CDR3 size: 14 residues. The germline V gene has CDR1 KGHSH and CDR2 LQKENI. V was cut by 2 bases and J by 1 base, with 8 bases left in between. CDR3 nucleotide sequence: TGTGCCAGCTCACCAACGACAGGCCAAGAGACCCAGTACTTC. Translation: CASSPTTGQETQYF.

J is TRBJ2-3 and V is TRBV7-2; 11 bases match TRBD2. The J segment lost 3 bases and the V segment lost 5 bases, leaving 7 bases of the junction unmatched. This CDR3 is 16 amino acids long. CDR1 and CDR2 (germline): SGHTA, FQGNSA. Here the CDR3 reads CASSPTLAGGTDTQYF. In nucleotides, the CDR3 is TGTGCCAGCAGCCCCACCCTAGCGGGGGGAACAGATACGCAGTATTTT.

The J gene is TRBJ1-5, the V gene TRBV30; 8 positions match TRBD1. This CDR3 has 18 residues. Per the germline V gene, CDR1 is GTSNPN and CDR2 is SVGIG (reference sequence). V was clipped by 2 bases and J by 6 bases; unmatched bases: 18. The CDR3 here is CAWSHAPGGQGGSQPQHF. CDR3 DNA: TGTGCCTGGAGTCACGCGCCGGGAGGACAGGGCGGCTCTCAGCCCCAGCATTTT.

The genes are TRBV7-2 and TRBJ1-4, with 10 bases lining up with TRBD1. Trimming removed 5 bases from V and 5 bases from J; junction bases left unmatched: 2. This CDR3 has 14 residues. The germline V gene has CDR1 SGHTA and CDR2 FQGNSA. CDR3 nucleotides: TGTGCCAGCAGCCAGGACAGGGGGAATGAAAAACTGTTTTTT. As protein: CASSQDRGNEKLFF.

The table lists this clone with a few counts. The chain is built from TRBV2 and TRBJ2-7; D unclear. The CDR3 extends over 10 amino acids. Germline loops: CDR1 SNHLY, CDR2 FYNNEI. V was trimmed by 1 base and J by 8 bases, leaving 3 bases between them. The CDR3 nucleotides read TGTGCCAGCAGTGAAGTACAGCAGTACTTC. Encoded protein: CASSEVQQYF.

The J gene is TRBJ1-2, the V gene TRBV30; the D is unclear. V lost 7 bases to trimming and J lost 6 bases, with 3 bases between them. The germline V gene has CDR1 GTSNPN and CDR2 SVGIG (reference sequence). The CDR3 has 8 residues. The CDR3, as DNA: TGTGCCTTGGATGGCTACACCTTC. Amino acids: CALDGYTF.

The chain has TRBV7-2 and TRBJ2-7, with TRBD1 as a possible D gene (5 bases). This CDR3 region has 16 residues. V lost 2 bases to trimming and J lost 6 bases, with 20 bases between them. Germline V CDR1 and CDR2: SGHTA, FQGNSA. CDR3 residues: CASSLSPNRQIGEQYF. The CDR3, as DNA: TGTGCCAGCAGCTTAAGTCCGAACCGACAGATTGGCGAGCAGTACTTC.

The rearrangement joins TRBV29-1 to TRBJ2-2; D might be TRBD2 (6 bases). Trimming removed 3 bases at V and 3 bases at J, with 14 bases between. The length of the CDR3 is 15 residues. Germline V gives CDR1 SQVTM, CDR2 ANQGSEA. CDR3: CSVDTLGTDTGELFF. CDR3 sequence (DNA): TGCAGCGTTGACACCCTCGGGACTGACACCGGGGAGCTGTTTTTT.